This T cell receptor (beta chain) comes out of a study of shared clonotypes between healthy human individuals. Points from the study as a whole: Shared clonotypes: about 5.3% naive CD4, approximately 3.4% naive CD8, less than 2.5% memory CD4, approximately 0.41% memory CD8. The sampled material consisted only of blood, and tissue repertoires are likely to differ.

In the CD4+ fraction, cells were divided into CD45RA+ naive and CD45RA-negative memory subsets. V gave up 2 bases and J gave up 7 bases, with 9 bases separating them. CDR1 and CDR2 from the germline V gene are SGHTA and FQGTGA. The CDR3 extends over 13 amino acids. Details on this clone: Its antigen is not identified.

The method was immunoSEQ multiplex PCR; TCRdb's version includes in-frame clones alone and lacks a portion of them. The repertoire holds about 2.3 million clones, with more than 80% as singletons. The rearrangement joins TRBV7-3 to TRBJ2-1; TRBD1 is a possible D gene (5 bases). The specimen was naive CD4+ T cells from PBMCs. Documented subset: CD45RA+ positively selected. The receptor was derived from a man younger than 35 in good health. Some clones in this sample may be carry-over from other donors' samples. The CDR3 coding sequence is TGTGCCAGCAGCTTATTGGGGCGGAATGAGCAGTTCTTC. As protein: CASSLLGRNEQFF.